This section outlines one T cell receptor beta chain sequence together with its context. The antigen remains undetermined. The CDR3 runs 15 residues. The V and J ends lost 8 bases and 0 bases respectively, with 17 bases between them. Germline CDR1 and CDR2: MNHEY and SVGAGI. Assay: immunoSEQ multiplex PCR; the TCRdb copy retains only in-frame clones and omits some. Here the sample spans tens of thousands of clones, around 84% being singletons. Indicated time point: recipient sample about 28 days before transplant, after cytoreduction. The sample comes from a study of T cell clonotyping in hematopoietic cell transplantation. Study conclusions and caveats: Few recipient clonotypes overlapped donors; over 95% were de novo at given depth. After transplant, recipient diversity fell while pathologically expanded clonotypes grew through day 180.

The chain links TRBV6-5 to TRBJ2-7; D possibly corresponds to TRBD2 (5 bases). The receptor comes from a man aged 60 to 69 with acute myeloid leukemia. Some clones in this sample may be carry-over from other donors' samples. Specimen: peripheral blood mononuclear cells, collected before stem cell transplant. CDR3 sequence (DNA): TGTGCCAGCCGCTCTCTAGCCGTCGGCTCCTACGAGCAGTACTTC. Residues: CASRSLAVGSYEQYF.